Listed here are 9 T cell receptor beta chains from one sample, sequenced in a study of blood T cell repertoires in COVID-19. Method: immunoSEQ multiplex PCR; TCRdb's copy keeps in-frame clones and lacks some. This sample carries under 250,000 clones, roughly four fifths of them seen once, and the ten largest clones take around 3.1%. The sequenced sample was peripheral blood. The receptors stem from a woman younger than 45 who had recovered from COVID-19.

The V and J genes are TRBV11-1 and TRBJ2-5; D not certain. V was clipped by 1 base and J by 1 base, with 4 bases between them. Germline CDR1 SGHAT, CDR2 FQDESV (reference sequence). The CDR3 has 13 residues. CDR3 in DNA: TGTGCCAGCAGCTTAGGCGGCCAAGAGACCCAGTACTTC. It codes for CASSLGGQETQYF.

This clone came up once. The chain uses TRBV7-3 and TRBJ2-1; 11 nucleotides match TRBD2. CDR3 size: 15 residues. Germline CDR1 SGHTA, CDR2 FQGTGA. After removal of 4 bases from V and 5 bases from J, the junction contained 4 bases not matched to a gene. CDR3 nucleotides: TGTGCCAGCAGCTCTGGGACTAGCGGAGACAATGAGCAGTTCTTC. Protein product: CASSSGTSGDNEQFF.

CDR3 DNA: TGTGCCAGCAGGCTACCGGGACAGGGCTACGAGCAGTACTTC. Residues: CASRLPGQGYEQYF. V and J are TRBV28 and TRBJ2-7; 9 bases line up with TRBD1. The CDR3 loop spans 14 amino acids. The ends lost 6 bases at V and 3 bases at J; junction bases unmatched: 6. Germline V gene lookup returns CDR1 MDHEN and CDR2 SYDVKM.

The chain has TRBV4-2 and TRBJ2-7, with 9 bases aligning to TRBD2. The germline gives CDR1 LGHNA, CDR2 YNFKEQ. The CDR3 consists of 16 residues. With 4 bases clipped from V and 0 bases from J, the junction kept 7 bases outside the gene matches. The CDR3, as DNA: TGTGCCAGCAGCCCGGTGGCTAGCGGGGTCTCCTACGAGCAGTACTTC. This gives the protein CASSPVASGVSYEQYF.

This rearrangement joins TRBV28 to TRBJ2-2; 7 bases line up with TRBD1. The CDR3 contains 15 residues. The V segment lost 5 bases and the J segment 2 bases; nucleotides outside the gene matches: 5. Germline V CDR1 and CDR2: MDHEN, SYDVKM. The CDR3: CASSTGAANTGELFF. CDR3 coding DNA: TGTGCCAGCAGTACAGGGGCAGCAAACACCGGGGAGCTGTTTTTT. Together with reference TRBV28 and TRBJ2-2, the CDR3 gives the full variable domain: DVKVTQSSRYLVKRTGEKVFLECVQDMDHENMFWYRQDPGLGLRLIYFSYDVKMKEKGDIPEGYSVSREKKERFSLILESASTNQTSMYLCASSTGAANTGELFFGEGSRLTVL.

The chain uses TRBV7-6 and TRBJ2-1; 7 positions agree with TRBD2. The CDR3 has 15 amino acids. Germline V CDR1 and CDR2: SGHVS, FNYEAQ. Trimming cost V 2 bases and J 1 base; bases outside gene matches: 2. The CDR3 sequence: CASSLRGSSYNEQFF. The CDR3 DNA reads TGTGCCAGCAGCTTACGCGGGAGTTCCTACAATGAGCAGTTCTTC.

V gene TRBV30 combines with J gene TRBJ2-1, with no clear D. V was cut by 0 bases and J by 7 bases, with 10 bases left in between. The CDR3 runs 13 residues. Germline CDR1 is GTSNPN and CDR2 is SVGIG (reference sequence). This CDR3 reads CAWSVRGSNEQFF. DNA of the CDR3: TGTGCCTGGAGTGTACGAGGTTCAAATGAGCAGTTCTTC.

The sample holds one count of this clone. The chain carries TRBV24-1 and TRBJ2-2; D unclear. Per germline, CDR1 KGHDR and CDR2 SFDVKD. The CDR3 has 14 amino acids. V lost 4 bases and J lost 4, with 9 bases in between. CDR3 region: CATSDPSGTGELFF. Here the CDR3 DNA reads TGTGCCACCAGTGACCCCTCGGGCACCGGGGAGCTGTTTTTT.

Notes on this clone: Within the sample, other DNA sequences also encode this same CDR3. The CDR3 sequence: CASSSQGPNTGELFF. The CDR3 nucleotides read TGTGCCAGCAGCTCACAGGGGCCGAACACCGGGGAGCTGTTTTTT. This chain links TRBV7-3 with TRBJ2-2; TRBD1 matches 7 bases. The germline V gene encodes CDR1 SGHTA and CDR2 FQGTGA. The CDR3 spans 15 residues. V was pared by 4 bases and J by 0 bases, with 2 bases of the junction left unmatched.